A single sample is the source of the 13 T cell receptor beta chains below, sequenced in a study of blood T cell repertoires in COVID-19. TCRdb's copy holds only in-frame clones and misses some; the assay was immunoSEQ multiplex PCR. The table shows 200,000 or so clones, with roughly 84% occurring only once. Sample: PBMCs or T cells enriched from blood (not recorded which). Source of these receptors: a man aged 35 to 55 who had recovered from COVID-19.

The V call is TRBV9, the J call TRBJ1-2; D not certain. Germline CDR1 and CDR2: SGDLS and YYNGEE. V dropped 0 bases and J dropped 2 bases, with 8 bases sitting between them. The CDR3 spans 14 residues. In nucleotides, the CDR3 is TGTGCCAGCAGCGTAGGGAACGGGAACTATGGCTACACCTTC. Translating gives CASSVGNGNYGYTF.

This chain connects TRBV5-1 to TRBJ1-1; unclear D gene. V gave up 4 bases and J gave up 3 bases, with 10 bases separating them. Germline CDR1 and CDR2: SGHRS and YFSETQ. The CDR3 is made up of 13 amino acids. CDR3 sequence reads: CASSRLSYTEAFF. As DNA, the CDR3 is TGCGCCAGCAGCCGTCTCTCGTACACTGAAGCTTTCTTT.

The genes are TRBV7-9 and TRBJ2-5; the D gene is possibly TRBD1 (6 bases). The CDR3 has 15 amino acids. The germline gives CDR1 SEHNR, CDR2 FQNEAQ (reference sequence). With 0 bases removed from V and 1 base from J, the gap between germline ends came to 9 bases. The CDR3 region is CASSLAQGSQETQYF. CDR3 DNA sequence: TGTGCCAGCAGCTTAGCCCAGGGGTCCCAAGAGACCCAGTACTTC.

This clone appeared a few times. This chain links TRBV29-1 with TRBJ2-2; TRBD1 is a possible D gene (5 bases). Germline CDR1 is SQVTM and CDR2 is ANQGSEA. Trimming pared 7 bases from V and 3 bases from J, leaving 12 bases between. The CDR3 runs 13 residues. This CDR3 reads CSAKGADTGELFF. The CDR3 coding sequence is TGCAGCGCGAAAGGGGCGGACACCGGGGAGCTGTTTTTT.

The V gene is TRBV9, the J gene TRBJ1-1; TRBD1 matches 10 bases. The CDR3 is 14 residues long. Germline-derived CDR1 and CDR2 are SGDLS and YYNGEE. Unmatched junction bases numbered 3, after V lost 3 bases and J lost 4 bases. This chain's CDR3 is CASSAGTGVTEAFF. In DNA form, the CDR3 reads TGTGCCAGCAGCGCCGGGACAGGGGTCACTGAAGCTTTCTTT.

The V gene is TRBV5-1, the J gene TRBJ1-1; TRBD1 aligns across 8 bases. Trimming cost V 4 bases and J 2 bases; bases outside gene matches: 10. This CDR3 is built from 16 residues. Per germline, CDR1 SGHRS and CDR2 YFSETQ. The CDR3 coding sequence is TGCGCCAGCAGCCCCGGGCAGGGGGCGAAAAACACTGAAGCTTTCTTT. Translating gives CASSPGQGAKNTEAFF.

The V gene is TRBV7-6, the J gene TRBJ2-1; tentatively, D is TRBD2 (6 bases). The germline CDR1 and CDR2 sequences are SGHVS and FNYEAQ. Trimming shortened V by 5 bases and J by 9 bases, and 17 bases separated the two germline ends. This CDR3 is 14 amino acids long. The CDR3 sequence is CASSQDSPGGEQFF. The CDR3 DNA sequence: TGTGCCAGCAGCCAAGACAGTCCCGGGGGTGAGCAGTTCTTC.

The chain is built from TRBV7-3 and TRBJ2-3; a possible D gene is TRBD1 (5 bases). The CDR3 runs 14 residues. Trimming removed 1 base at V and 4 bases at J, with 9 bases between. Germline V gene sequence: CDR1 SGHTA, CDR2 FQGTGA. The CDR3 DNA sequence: TGTGCCAGCAGCTTAATGGGGCCTGCAGATACGCAGTATTTT. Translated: CASSLMGPADTQYF.

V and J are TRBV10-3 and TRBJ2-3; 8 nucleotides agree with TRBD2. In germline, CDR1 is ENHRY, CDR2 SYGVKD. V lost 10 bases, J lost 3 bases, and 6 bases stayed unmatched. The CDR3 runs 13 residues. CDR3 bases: TGTGCCACCGATAGCGGGGTAACAGATACGCAGTATTTT. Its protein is CATDSGVTDTQYF.

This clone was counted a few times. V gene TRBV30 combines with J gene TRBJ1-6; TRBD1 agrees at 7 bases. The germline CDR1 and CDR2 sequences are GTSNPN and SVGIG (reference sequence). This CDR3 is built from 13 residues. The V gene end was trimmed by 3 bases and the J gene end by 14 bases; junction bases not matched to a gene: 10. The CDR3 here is CAWSYGQVSSLHF. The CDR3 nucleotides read TGTGCCTGGAGCTACGGACAGGTCAGTTCCCTCCACTTT. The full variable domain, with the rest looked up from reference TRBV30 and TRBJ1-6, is SQTIHQWPATLVQPVGSPLSLECTVEGTSNPNLYWYRQAAGRGLQLLFYSVGIGQISSEVPQNLSASRPQDRQFILSSKKLLLSDSGFYLCAWSYGQVSSLHFGNGTRLTVT.

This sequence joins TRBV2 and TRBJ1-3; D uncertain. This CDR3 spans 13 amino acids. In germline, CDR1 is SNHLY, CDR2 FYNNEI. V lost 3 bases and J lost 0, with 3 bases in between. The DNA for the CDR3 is TGTGCCAGCAGTGAGAGCTCTGGAAACACCATATATTTT. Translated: CASSESSGNTIYF.

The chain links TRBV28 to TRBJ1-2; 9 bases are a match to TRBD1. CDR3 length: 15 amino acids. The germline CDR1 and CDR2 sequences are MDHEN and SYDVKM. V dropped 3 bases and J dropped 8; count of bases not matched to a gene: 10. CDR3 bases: TGTGCCAGCAGTTTGGGGGACAGGGTTGTTAAAGGCTACACCTTC. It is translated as CASSLGDRVVKGYTF.

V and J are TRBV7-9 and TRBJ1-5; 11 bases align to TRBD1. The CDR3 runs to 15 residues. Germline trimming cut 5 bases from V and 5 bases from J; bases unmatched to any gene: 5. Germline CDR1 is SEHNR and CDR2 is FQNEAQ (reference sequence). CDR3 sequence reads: CASSNPGQGDQPQHF. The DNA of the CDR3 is TGTGCCAGCAGCAATCCGGGACAGGGGGATCAGCCCCAGCATTTT.